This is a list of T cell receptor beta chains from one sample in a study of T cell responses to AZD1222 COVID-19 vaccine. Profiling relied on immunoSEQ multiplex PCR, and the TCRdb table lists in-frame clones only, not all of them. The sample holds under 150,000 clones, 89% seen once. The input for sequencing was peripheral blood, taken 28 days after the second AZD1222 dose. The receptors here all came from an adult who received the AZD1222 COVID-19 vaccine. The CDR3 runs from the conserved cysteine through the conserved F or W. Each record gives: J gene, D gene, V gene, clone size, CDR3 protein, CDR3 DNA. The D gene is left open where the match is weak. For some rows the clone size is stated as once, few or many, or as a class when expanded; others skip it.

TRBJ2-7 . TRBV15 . CATSRDRGTLREQYF TGTGCCACCAGCAGAGATCGTGGCACTCTACGCGAGCAGTACTTC
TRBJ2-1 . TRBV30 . CAWNGGASYEQFF TGTGCCTGGAACGGGGGCGCCTCGTATGAGCAGTTCTTC
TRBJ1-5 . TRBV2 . CASSENQGGQPQHF TGTGCCAGCAGTGAGAATCAGGGTGGACAGCCCCAGCATTTT
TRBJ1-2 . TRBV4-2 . CASSQEGVGIYGYTF TGTGCCAGCAGCCAAGAAGGAGTCGGGATCTATGGCTACACCTTC
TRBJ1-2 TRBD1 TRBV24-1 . CATSDRQGGGYTF TGTGCCACCAGTGACAGACAGGGCGGGGGCTACACCTTC
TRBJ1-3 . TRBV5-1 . CASSLGVSGNTIYF TGCGCCAGCAGCTTGGGTGTATCTGGAAACACCATATATTTT
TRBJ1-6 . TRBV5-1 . CASSLDTGISTGGLHF TGCGCCAGCAGCTTGGACACAGGTATTAGCACGGGAGGACTCCACTTT
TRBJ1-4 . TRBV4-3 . CASSLRGYEKLFF TGCGCCAGCAGCCTACGGGGTTATGAAAAACTGTTTTTT
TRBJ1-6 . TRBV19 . CASSINGGYSPLHF TGTGCCAGTAGTATAAACGGAGGGTATTCACCCCTCCACTTT
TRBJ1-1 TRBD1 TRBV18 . CASSPPEDRAEAFF TGTGCCAGCTCACCCCCGGAGGACAGGGCTGAAGCTTTCTTT
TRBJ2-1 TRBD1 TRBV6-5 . CASSRTGTWDEQFF TGTGCCAGCAGTAGGACAGGAACTTGGGATGAGCAGTTCTTC
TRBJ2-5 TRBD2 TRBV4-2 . CASSQAVAGDQETQYF TGTGCCAGCAGCCAAGCGGTAGCGGGGGACCAAGAGACCCAGTACTTC
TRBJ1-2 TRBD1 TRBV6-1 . CASRETGQGARLRGYTF TGTGCCAGCAGAGAAACAGGCCAGGGGGCGCGACTACGAGGCTACACCTTC
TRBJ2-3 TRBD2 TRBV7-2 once CASSPSRASGTDTQYF TGTGCCAGCAGCCCTTCTAGGGCTAGCGGTACAGATACGCAGTATTTT
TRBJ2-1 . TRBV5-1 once CASSLEASVNEQFF TGCGCCAGCAGCTTGGAGGCCAGCGTCAATGAGCAGTTCTTC
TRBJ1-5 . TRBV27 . CASSQQGLNQPQHF TGTGCCAGCAGTCAACAGGGTTTAAATCAGCCCCAGCATTTT
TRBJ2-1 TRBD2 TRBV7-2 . CASSLFRLAGTWGDEQFF TGTGCCAGCAGCTTATTTCGACTAGCGGGAACGTGGGGGGATGAGCAGTTCTTC
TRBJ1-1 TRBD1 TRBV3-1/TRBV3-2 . CASSPGQVKNTEAFF TGTGCCAGCAGCCCCGGACAGGTCAAGAACACTGAAGCTTTCTTT
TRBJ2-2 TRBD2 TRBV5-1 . CASSRTSPPTGELFF TGCGCCAGCAGCCGGACTAGCCCTCCCACCGGGGAGCTGTTTTTT
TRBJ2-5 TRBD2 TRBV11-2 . CASTQGSSGGRPSGTQYF TGTGCCAGCACCCAGGGGTCTAGCGGGGGCCGACCAAGCGGGACCCAGTACTTC
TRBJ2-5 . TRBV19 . CASSTPGTQYF TGTGCCAGTAGTACTCCGGGAACCCAGTACTTC
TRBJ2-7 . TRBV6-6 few CASSPPSLSYEQYF TGTGCCAGCAGTCCACCATCACTCTCCTACGAGCAGTACTTC
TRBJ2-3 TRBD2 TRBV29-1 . CSVVELAGVTDTQYF TGCAGCGTTGTTGAACTAGCGGGGGTCACAGATACGCAGTATTTT
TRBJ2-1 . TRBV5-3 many CARSLRGRNEQFF TGTGCCAGAAGCTTACGTGGGCGCAATGAGCAGTTCTTC
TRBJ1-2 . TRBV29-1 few CSVEDVIYGYTF TGCAGCGTTGAAGATGTGATCTATGGCTACACCTTC
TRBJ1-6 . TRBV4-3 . CASSQGRVQNSPLHF TGCGCCAGCAGCCAGGGCAGGGTTCAGAATTCACCCCTCCACTTT
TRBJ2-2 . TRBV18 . CASSPEGGELFF TGTGCCAGCTCACCTGAGGGCGGGGAGCTGTTTTTT
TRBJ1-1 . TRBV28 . CASSLGQTEAFF TGTGCCAGCAGTCTCGGACAGACCGAAGCTTTCTTT
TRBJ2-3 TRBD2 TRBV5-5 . CASSPRTSGTGTQYF TGTGCCAGCAGCCCCAGGACTAGCGGGACGGGTACGCAGTATTTT
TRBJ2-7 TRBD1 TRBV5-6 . CASSPLQGAFIEQYF TGTGCCAGCAGCCCCCTGCAGGGGGCGTTTATCGAGCAGTACTTC
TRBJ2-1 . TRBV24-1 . CATSDSGTGANEQFF TGTGCCACCAGTGATTCTGGGACTGGAGCCAATGAGCAGTTCTTC
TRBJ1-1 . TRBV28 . CASSLGGEAFF TGTGCCAGCAGTTTGGGCGGTGAAGCTTTCTTT
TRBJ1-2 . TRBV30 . CAWSEQVGYTF TGTGCCTGGAGCGAGCAAGTCGGCTACACCTTC
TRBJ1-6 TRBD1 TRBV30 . CAWTIAQGWSPLHF TGTGCCTGGACTATCGCACAGGGGTGGTCACCCCTCCACTTT
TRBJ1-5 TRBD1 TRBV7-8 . CASSLAQGGQPQHF TGTGCCAGCAGCCTAGCACAGGGGGGACAGCCCCAGCATTTT
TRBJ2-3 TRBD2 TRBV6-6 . CASSLAGGRADTQYF TGTGCCAGCAGTCTAGCGGGGGGGCGGGCAGATACGCAGTATTTT
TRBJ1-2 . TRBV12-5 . CASGTGHKNGYTF TGTGCTAGTGGTACAGGGCATAAGAATGGCTACACCTTC
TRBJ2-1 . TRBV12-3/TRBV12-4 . CASTSSRALQFF TGTGCCAGCACCTCCTCCCGGGCCTTACAGTTCTTC
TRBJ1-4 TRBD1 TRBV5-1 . CASSRQGATNEKLFF TGCGCCAGCAGCCGACAGGGGGCAACTAATGAAAAACTGTTTTTT
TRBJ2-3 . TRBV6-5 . CASSYNAQTSTDTQYF TGTGCCAGCAGTTACAACGCCCAGACCAGCACAGATACGCAGTATTTT
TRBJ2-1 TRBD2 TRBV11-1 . CASSDIAGGNNEQFF TGTGCCAGCAGCGATATAGCGGGAGGGAACAATGAGCAGTTCTTC
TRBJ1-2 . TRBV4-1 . CASSPAQGFGGGYTF TGCGCCAGCAGCCCCGCTCAAGGTTTCGGGGGCGGCTACACCTTC
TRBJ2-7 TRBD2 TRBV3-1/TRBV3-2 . CASSQAPPSGRAYEQYF TGTGCCAGCAGCCAAGCCCCTCCTAGCGGGAGGGCCTACGAGCAGTACTTC